The 27 T cell receptor beta chains presented below share a single source sample, sequenced in a study of response to subunit inactivated influenza vaccine. TCRdb called the RT-PCR reads again in MiXCR, with one record for every CDR3 protein. Of 700,000 to 900,000 distinct CDR3 sequences listed, 20% to 25% are singletons. Sequences were derived from PBMCs from blood, sampled less than 6 days after vaccination. The receptor set was obtained from a man aged 45-65 years who received an inactivated influenza vaccine.

The chain combines TRBV28 with TRBJ2-1; D perhaps matches TRBD2 (6 bases). Germline V gene data show CDR1 as MDHEN and CDR2 as SYDVKM. CDR3 length: 15 amino acids. Trimming took 2 bases from V and 4 from J, leaving 12 bases between them. The CDR3 DNA follows: TGTGCCAGCAGTTTAGAGGCGGGACCTTACAATGAGCAGTTCTTC. It translates to CASSLEAGPYNEQFF.

This clonotype has only a few counts. The chain employs TRBV4-3 and TRBJ2-7, with 8 positions matching TRBD1. The CDR3 runs 17 residues. Trimming removed 0 bases from V and 6 bases from J; junction bases left unmatched: 13. The germline CDR1 and CDR2 sequences are LGHNA and YSLEER. Written as DNA, the CDR3 is TGCGCCAGCAGCCAAGATTTAGCGACAGGGGATTATCGCGAGCAGTACTTC. It codes for CASSQDLATGDYREQYF.

This chain links TRBV24-1 with TRBJ2-4; D may match TRBD1 or TRBD2 (5 bases each). Germline V gene sequence: CDR1 KGHDR, CDR2 SFDVKD. The CDR3 length is 17 residues. With 4 bases removed from V and 0 bases from J, the gap between germline ends came to 15 bases. The CDR3 sequence: CATSDQGPILAKNIQYF. The DNA of the CDR3 is TGTGCCACCAGTGACCAGGGACCGATACTAGCCAAAAACATTCAGTACTTC.

This chain links TRBV6-2 or TRBV6-3 with TRBJ2-7; D may match TRBD1 or TRBD2 (5 bases each). Trimming stripped 9 bases from V and 8 bases from J, with 17 bases between. CDR3 length: 12 residues. Germline V gene sequence: CDR1 MNHEY, CDR2 SVGEGT. The CDR3 nucleotides are TGTGCCAGTACCGTCGGGACGACCCAGCAGTACTTC. This gives the protein CASTVGTTQQYF.

The chain employs TRBV2 and TRBJ2-1; 7 bases match TRBD2. The CDR3 is 12 residues long. V trimming: 8 bases; J trimming: 6 bases; junction bases outside the gene matches: 4. Germline CDR1 and CDR2: SNHLY and FYNNEI. The CDR3 DNA reads as TGTGCCAGCGGGAGGGCCTCCAATGAGCAGTTCTTC. Its protein product is CASGRASNEQFF.

This chain links TRBV29-1 with TRBJ2-5, with 8 bases identical to TRBD2. CDR1 is SQVTM, CDR2 ANQGSEA, per germline. CDR3 size: 15 residues. Trimming at V came to 3 bases and at J to 4 bases, leaving 10 bases not matched to a gene. CDR3 nucleotides: TGCAGCGTTGAGGCTTTAGCGGGGAGCCCAGAGACCCAGTACTTC. It is translated as CSVEALAGSPETQYF.

This chain uses TRBV20-1 with TRBJ2-3; 13 positions match TRBD2. The CDR3 consists of 18 residues. The V and J ends lost 6 bases and 2 bases, in that order; junction bases with no gene match: 14. Germline V gene lookup returns CDR1 DFQATT and CDR2 SNEGSKA (reference sequence). In DNA form, the CDR3 reads TGCAGTGCCCCATACTCATCGGGACTAGCGGGACCCACAGATACGCAGTATTTT. Encoded protein: CSAPYSSGLAGPTDTQYF.

The chain carries TRBV5-1 and TRBJ2-1; maybe TRBD2 (6 bases). Germline V CDR1 and CDR2: SGHRS, YFSETQ. The CDR3 sequence is 16 residues long. V lost 0 bases, J lost 3 bases, and 13 bases lay in between. Written as DNA, the CDR3 is TGCGCCAGCAGCTTGGTAGGTAGACTAGTCTACAATGAGCAGTTCTTC. Translated, it gives CASSLVGRLVYNEQFF.

The table lists this clonotype with many counts. The CDR3 DNA sequence: TGTGCCATCAGTGTGTCAGGGACCAATGAGCAGTTCTTC. Translation: CAISVSGTNEQFF. V is TRBV10-3 and J is TRBJ2-1, with D possibly being TRBD1 or TRBD2 (5 bases each). V gave up 4 bases and J gave up 6 bases, with 10 bases separating them. The CDR3 is 13 amino acids. Germline CDR1 ENHRY, CDR2 SYGVKD.

This clonotype was detected ten times or more. The V gene is TRBV10-3, the J gene TRBJ2-1; TRBD2 matches at 12 bases. There are 15 residues in the CDR3. CDR1 is ENHRY, CDR2 SYGVKD, per germline. After removal of 6 bases from V and 6 bases from J, the junction contained 6 bases not matched to a gene. The CDR3 coding sequence is TGTGCCATCAGCACGACTAGCGGGAGTCCCAATGAGCAGTTCTTC. Translated, it gives CAISTTSGSPNEQFF.

This chain links TRBV12-3 or TRBV12-4 with TRBJ2-5; 10 bases map to TRBD1. J was trimmed by 1 base and V by 4 bases; bases with no gene match: 0. This CDR3 comprises 14 residues. The CDR3 loop is CASSWTGGQETQYF. In DNA, the CDR3 is TGTGCCAGCAGTTGGACAGGGGGCCAAGAGACCCAGTACTTC.

This clonotype was detected a few times. The chain carries TRBV7-9 and TRBJ1-1; a weak D match, TRBD1 (6 bases). This CDR3 comprises 14 residues. V was clipped by 5 bases and J by 1 base, with 11 bases between them. Germline CDR1 and CDR2: SEHNR and FQNEAQ (reference sequence). This chain's CDR3 is CASSHRVRNTEAFF. The CDR3 nucleotides are TGTGCCAGCAGCCACAGGGTTCGGAACACTGAAGCTTTCTTT. Combining the CDR3 with reference TRBV7-9 and TRBJ1-1 gives the whole variable domain DTGVSQNPRHKITKRGQNVTFRCDPISEHNRLYWYRQTLGQGPEFLTYFQNEAQLEKSRLLSDRFSAERPKGSFSTLEIQRTEQGDSAMYLCASSHRVRNTEAFFGQGTRLTVV.

The chain has TRBV4-1 and TRBJ1-5, with no clear D. The CDR3 has 16 residues. Germline-derived CDR1 and CDR2 are MGHRA and YSYEKL. The germline V and J ends were trimmed by 1 base and 2 bases, with 12 bases remaining between them. The CDR3 reads CASSQVEPWGNQPQHF. Here the CDR3 DNA reads TGCGCCAGCAGCCAAGTGGAGCCCTGGGGCAATCAGCCCCAGCATTTT.

The table lists this clonotype with a few counts. V gene TRBV12-3 or TRBV12-4 combines with J gene TRBJ1-1; no clear D. V was trimmed by 3 bases and J by 6 bases, leaving 20 bases between them. CDR3 size: 16 residues. CDR3 residues: CASSFSARSAGSEAFF. In DNA form, the CDR3 reads TGTGCCAGCAGTTTTTCAGCTAGGAGTGCGGGTTCTGAAGCTTTCTTT.

This rearrangement joins TRBV6-1 to TRBJ2-7, with 11 bases matching TRBD2. The germline gives CDR1 MNHNS, CDR2 SASEGT. The length of the CDR3 is 15 residues. With V trimmed by 1 base and J by 3 bases, 2 bases remained unmatched. For the CDR3, the DNA is TGTGCCAGCAGTGAAGGGACTAGCGGGCTCTACGAGCAGTACTTC. Protein product: CASSEGTSGLYEQYF.

V and J are TRBV6-1 and TRBJ2-7; the D gene could be TRBD1 or TRBD2 (7 bases each). V dropped 9 bases and J dropped 5 bases, with 11 bases sitting between them. This CDR3 is built from 11 residues. CDR1 is MNHNS and CDR2 is SASEGT in the germline V gene. The CDR3, as DNA: TGTGCCAGTGGGAGGGGGCACGAGCAGTACTTC. Its protein is CASGRGHEQYF.

The chain recombines TRBV20-1 with TRBJ2-3; 12 bases are shared with TRBD2. This CDR3 has 18 amino acids. CDR1 and CDR2 from the germline V gene are DFQATT and SNEGSKA (reference sequence). V lost 2 bases and J lost 0; bases outside the gene matches: 9. DNA for the CDR3: TGCAGTGCTAGATCCGGACTAGCGGGACCGAAAAGCACAGATACGCAGTATTTT. Its protein is CSARSGLAGPKSTDTQYF.

The V gene is TRBV5-6, the J gene TRBJ2-3; D ambiguous. Trimming removed 4 bases from V and 2 bases from J, with 17 bases in between. CDR1 SGHDT and CDR2 YYEEEE come from the germline V gene. The CDR3 extends over 16 amino acids. CDR3: CASSLEYSTATDTQYF. The CDR3 coding sequence is TGTGCCAGCAGCCTTGAATACTCGACGGCCACAGATACGCAGTATTTT.

The V and J genes are TRBV29-1 and TRBJ2-1; weak D call: TRBD1 (6 bases). CDR1 SQVTM and CDR2 ANQGSEA come from the germline V gene. This CDR3 comprises 13 residues. V shed 6 bases and J shed 10 bases, with 19 bases lying between them. The CDR3 reads CSVERLTGREQFF. The CDR3 region has the DNA TGCAGCGTCGAAAGATTGACAGGACGAGAGCAGTTCTTC.

This clonotype was found a few times. The rearrangement links TRBV12-3 or TRBV12-4 to TRBJ2-7; TRBD1 aligns across 10 bases. Trimming removed 2 bases from V and 0 bases from J; junction bases left unmatched: 4. The CDR3 loop spans 16 amino acids. The CDR3 DNA reads TGTGCCAGCAGTTTAATGTGGACAGGGGGCTCCTACGAGCAGTACTTC. Protein: CASSLMWTGGSYEQYF.

The gene calls are TRBV9 and TRBJ1-5; possible D gene TRBD1, 5 bases. Germline V lookup: CDR1 SGDLS, CDR2 YYNGEE. The CDR3 runs to 14 residues. V was clipped by 2 bases and J by 7 bases, with 13 bases between them. DNA of the CDR3: TGTGCCAGCAGCGTCGGGGGGGAGGGCCAGCCCCAGCATTTT. Translating gives CASSVGGEGQPQHF.

This clonotype has more than one count but fewer than ten. The rearrangement links TRBV11-2 to TRBJ2-2; D remains unclear. Deletions cut 4 bases from V and 0 bases from J, with 15 bases between. Germline lookup yields CDR1 SGHAT and CDR2 FQNNGV. This CDR3 is built from 17 residues. CDR3 loop: CASSSISRVANTGELFF. CDR3 nucleotide sequence: TGTGCCAGCAGCTCTATCAGCCGGGTGGCGAACACCGGGGAGCTGTTTTTT.

The table lists this clonotype with a few counts. The chain couples TRBV6-2 or TRBV6-3 to TRBJ2-6, with D tentatively TRBD1 (6 bases). Germline V gives CDR1 MNHEY, CDR2 SVGEGT. V dropped 2 bases and J dropped 3 bases, with 14 bases sitting between them. This CDR3 has 17 amino acids. CDR3 protein: CASSYREQGLGANVLTF. Here the CDR3 DNA reads TGTGCCAGCAGTTACAGAGAACAGGGCCTTGGGGCCAACGTCCTGACTTTC.

The V call is TRBV20-1, the J call TRBJ2-7; D not certain. The germline V and J ends were trimmed by 3 bases and 2 bases, with 8 bases remaining between them. CDR1 is DFQATT and CDR2 is SNEGSKA in the germline V gene (reference sequence). The CDR3 runs to 12 residues. The chain's CDR3 is CSASSLAYEQYF. The DNA for the CDR3 is TGCAGTGCTAGTTCGTTAGCCTACGAGCAGTACTTC.

Many counts were recorded for this clonotype. The chain combines TRBV24-1 with TRBJ2-3; 13 bases agree with TRBD2. The J segment lost 0 bases and the V segment lost 4 bases, leaving 6 bases of the junction unmatched. The germline V gene encodes CDR1 KGHDR and CDR2 SFDVKD. CDR3 length: 18 residues. The CDR3 DNA follows: TGTGCCACCAGTGAGCTAGGGACTAGCGGGACGAGCACAGATACGCAGTATTTT. Translation: CATSELGTSGTSTDTQYF.

The genes are TRBV20-1 and TRBJ2-3; D remains unclear. V lost 3 bases, J lost 4 bases, and 17 bases lay in between. Looked up from germline, CDR1 is DFQATT and CDR2 is SNEGSKA (reference sequence). There are 15 residues in the CDR3. The DNA of the CDR3 is TGCAGTGCTAGTTCAGCGCACCTCTCGCCAGATACGCAGTATTTT. It yields the protein CSASSAHLSPDTQYF.

The chain joins TRBV4-3 to TRBJ2-1; 8 bases map to TRBD1. Trimming at V came to 4 bases and at J to 4 bases, leaving 12 bases not matched to a gene. The length of the CDR3 is 17 residues. Germline values: CDR1 LGHNA, CDR2 YSLEER. CDR3 amino acids: CASSPRPGQGLYNEQFF. The CDR3 DNA reads as TGCGCCAGCAGCCCTCGACCCGGACAGGGATTGTACAATGAGCAGTTCTTC.